This T cell receptor beta chain was identified during a study of cytomegalovirus exposure and HLA in healthy donors (dated by TCRdb to between 2016 and 2019). Notes on the research overall: In an earlier analysis of fewer than 750 of the donors, approximately 260 Gb of sequence data and 95 million to 130 million unique TCR beta sequences from approximately 180 million T cells were reported. Both class I and class II loci were covered by HLA typing, at four-digit resolution. The study profiled the T cell repertoires of hundreds of subjects by immunosequencing and related them to cytomegalovirus serostatus. To predict cytomegalovirus infection status, the study combined high-throughput TCR immunosequencing, statistical association of individual TCRs with disease status, and machine learning. Genome-wide SNP genotypes for about 65% of the roughly 700 donors were used in a later genetic analysis, which treated that subset as a discovery cohort. Typing coverage varied by locus: 629-630 donors for A, B, C, DRB1 and DQB1; approximately 560 for DQA1; nearly 610 for DPA1; approximately 450 for DPB1. Among about 400 genotyped donors of the cohort, an average of around 250,000 unique TCR beta nucleotide sequences was sequenced per donor, of which approximately 18% were non-productive. Of the roughly 430 genotyped donors, 65% to 90% fell in the genetic ancestry cluster associated with self-reported Caucasian donors. Alongside the repertoire data, information on donor age, sex, ethnicity and CMV serostatus was compiled. In addition to the first cohort of about 650 subjects, a separate validation cohort of under 150 different subjects was used. Rather than using new phenotypic data, the later analysis identified candidate immune exposures from TCR beta sequences and from how often those sequences occurred across donors. All discovery cohort repertoires had been generated using a single sequencing platform. To study patterns of TCR occurrence, a later analysis re-analyzed previously published TCR beta repertoires from 600 to 750 donors and added high-resolution HLA genotyping. In an earlier analysis of roughly 540 of the donors, high-throughput TCR beta sequencing was used to judge whether each TCR beta V gene segment behaved as functional or pseudogenic. Roughly five DR-DQ haplotypes were handled as single units for association and clustering because linkage in the cohort was strong. The study aimed to test whether signatures of past pathogen exposure could be identified by cataloging public T cell receptors. An early release covering just under 650 HLA-typed donors comprised about 290 gigabases of sequencing data and roughly 85 million unique TCR sequences.

The investigation overall reported the following: Immune exposure information for the cohort was limited to CMV serostatus. In an earlier analysis of about 540 of the donors, most TCR beta V segments were observed in productive rearrangements about 87% or about 30% of the time, broadly matching IMGT annotations. Correlated functional status among segregating V segments might be attributable to linkage disequilibrium, but an unknown experimental factor could not be ruled out. Compared with the roughly 700-donor mean, donors in an Asian-associated ancestry cluster had fewer N-insertions in productive TCRs, according to a later genetic analysis. In a later analysis, TCR association rates were found to vary across HLA loci, with the most associated TCRs seen for DRB1 alleles and the fewest for HLA-C alleles. Across donors, most TCR sequences were observed very rarely, whereas some public TCRs were present in many individuals. The sequencing pipeline was judged likely to have produced a cluster of highly shared sequence variants as a technical artifact. The study gave a list of about 170 TCR beta chains associated with cytomegalovirus. In both the original and validation cohorts, the classifier was reported to diagnose cytomegalovirus status with high specificity and sensitivity. This cohort had only TCR beta chains sequenced, and the lack of alpha or paired-chain data limited which features could be detected. Compared with equally common non-associated chains, HLA-associated TCR beta chains in a later analysis were more clonally expanded and had lower generation probabilities. HLA typing was unavailable for some donors at each locus, so association tests used only the typed subset. In a later analysis, around 17,000 TCR beta sequences were associated with specific HLA alleles at a false discovery rate of 0.05. Assigning TCR associations to individual alleles was difficult when HLA alleles, especially DR and DQ, strongly co-occurred. In vitro tests confirmed that a few of the cytomegalovirus-associated TCR beta chains recognize cytomegalovirus antigens. According to the authors, the approach could potentially be generalized to other disease states and immunological phenotypes. In a later analysis, most CMV-associated TCR beta chains were found to appear HLA-restricted, with HLA associations seemingly driven largely by CMV exposure. The presence/absence analyses assumed that sequencing depth was roughly uniform across donors, and that assumption may not be true. In a later genetic analysis, a missense DCLRE1C variant was associated with V-gene and J-gene trimming of TCR beta chains, and the association was replicated in an independent cohort. A further reported finding was that TCR beta sequences accurately predicted the HLA-A and HLA-B alleles for most subjects in the first cohort. According to a later analysis, parvovirus B19, influenza, CMV and Epstein-Barr virus appeared linked to several top co-occurrence clusters. The earlier analysis of some 540 of the donors excluded over 15 rarely observed V segments, including chromosome 9 orphons, because counts were too low. Because the 87-base-pair reads could not distinguish some IMGT-functional V segments, including TRBV6-2 and TRBV6-3, those segments were excluded.

Libraries were built with the immunoSEQ multiplex PCR assay. For the multiplex PCR, a mixture combining 60 forward primers for TCR Vbeta segments and 13 reverse primers for TCR Jbeta segments was used. The CDR3 region of rearranged TCR beta genes was amplified from genomic DNA with a multiplex PCR assay. On the Illumina HiSeq System, the amplified TCR beta libraries were sequenced as 87-base-pair reads. In the source study's methods: A later analysis tallied tens of millions of unique TCR beta chains across the 700 or so repertoires, and approximately 12 million of those chains were shared by two or more donors. To remove PCR and sequencing errors, raw reads were error-corrected and collapsed into unique sequences using a nearest-neighbor algorithm that merged closely related sequences. CDR3 sequences were aligned to IMGT reference sequences to assign V, D and J gene segments. For a sequence to be retained, a match of at least six nucleotides was required to both a V gene segment and a J gene segment. Rearrangements were classified as productive when the CDR3 lacked stop codons and remained in frame with V and J, and all other rearrangements were classified as non-productive. Following IMGT convention, CDR3 was defined as the stretch from the second conserved V-encoded cysteine up to the conserved J-encoded phenylalanine. In an earlier analysis of around 570 of the donors, sequences lacking an unambiguous match to a single V gene segment were excluded. An earlier analysis of 587 of the donors classified V segments as functional when productive rearrangements were above 56.7% and as segregating when the standard deviation between donors was above 5%. To diagnose cytomegalovirus status from the catalog of TCR beta chain sequences, a statistical classification framework was built. In a later analysis, TCR nucleotide sequences were compared against IMGT/GENE-DB human TR gene sequences so that V and J genes could be assigned. In a later analysis, CDR3 sequences and most-parsimonious VDJ recombination scenarios were assigned using the TCRdist pipeline. In a later analysis, each TCR beta chain was defined by its CDR3 amino acid sequence together with its V-gene family, and reads without a unique V-gene family were excluded. As a way to deal with suspected cross-contamination and a sequencing artifact, a later analysis dropped 500 to 700 nucleotide sequences that were highly shared and had low generation probability. In a later analysis, a clonal expansion index for each public chain was calculated from normalized within-repertoire ranks of inferred template counts. Generation probabilities in a later analysis came from a VDJ recombination model fitted to out-of-frame rearrangements, and those results were checked against IGoR. Hypergeometric tests were used in a later analysis to score TCR-TCR, TCR-HLA and TCR-CMV co-occurrence, with a repertoire-size bias correction applied to the TCR pairs. False discovery rates were estimated in a later analysis by permuting HLA or CMV assignments 20 times. A later analysis grouped co-occurring TCRs with DBSCAN, adding TCRdist sequence similarity when clustering within HLA-allele-positive subsets. Co-occurrence clustering excluded repertoires with fewer than 30,000 or more than 120,000 public chains, plus five with anomalous nucleotide sharing. Imported from immuneACCESS, the table was reduced by TCRdb to in-frame sequences with V and J called. These copies leave out some clones; in studies compared against another copy, an unresolved V gene accounts for under half, and the cause of the remainder is not known. V and J calls and clone size are those listed in that table; D and trimming were worked out from the DNA. This sample's table carries more than 130,000 clones. The top ten hold 2% to 3% of the sample.

Trimming takes 6 bases from V and 0 bases from J, and the germline ends sit 15 bases apart. Including cysteine and phenylalanine, the CDR3 has 15 amino acids. Just the 45-base CDR3 DNA is kept, in frame starting at base 1. Based on the germline V gene, the CDR1 and CDR2 sequences are SGHDT and YYEEEE. In total, 630 or so healthy bone marrow donors made up the cohort. Cohort members were all nominally healthy when sampled, although unrecorded immune exposures were likely present. The donor was CMV seronegative and belonged to the group of roughly 330 seronegative cohort members. Every donor gave a peripheral blood sample, and the peripheral blood mononuclear cells from that sample were used for TCR beta sequencing. The Qiagen DNeasy Blood Extraction Kit was used to extract genomic DNA from the blood cell samples. For this clone: The antigen it recognizes is unknown.

This sequence was found in a man aged 35-49 years in good health and CMV-seronegative. The chain is made from TRBV5-6 and TRBJ1-1; the D gene is perhaps TRBD1, on 5 matching bases. The sequenced sample consisted of PBMCs. The CDR3 protein: CASNLRVTMNTEAFF. The bases are TGTGCCAGCAACCTCAGGGTAACCATGAACACTGAAGCTTTCTTT.